The 25 T cell receptor beta chains below were found in one sample sequenced in a study of blood T cell repertoires in COVID-19. Sequencing used immunoSEQ multiplex PCR; TCRdb keeps in-frame clones, though not all of them. The sample has fewer than 500,000 clones, 85% to 90% seen once. Sequenced: PBMCs or T cells enriched from blood (not recorded which). These receptor sequences come from a woman between 25 and 40 years old with acute COVID-19.

The chain recombines TRBV6-5 with TRBJ1-6, with 8 bases that match TRBD1. The V gene end was trimmed by 7 bases and the J gene end by 10 bases; junction bases not matched to a gene: 6. This CDR3 comprises 13 residues. The germline V gene encodes CDR1 MNHEY and CDR2 SVGAGI. The CDR3: CASNTDRVSPLHF. In DNA, the CDR3 is TGTGCCAGCAATACGGACAGGGTGTCACCCCTCCACTTT.

The chain recombines TRBV5-6 with TRBJ2-2, with D maybe TRBD1 (5 bases). V gave up 4 bases and J gave up 6 bases, with 16 bases separating them. This CDR3 contains 15 residues. Germline CDR1 and CDR2: SGHDT and YYEEEE. CDR3 region: CASSPQGFISGELFF. CDR3 coding DNA: TGTGCCAGCAGCCCGCAGGGTTTTATTTCCGGGGAGCTGTTTTTT.

The chain carries TRBV2 and TRBJ2-7; TRBD1 agrees at 8 bases. Unmatched junction bases numbered 6, after V lost 2 bases and J lost 3 bases. CDR1 is SNHLY, CDR2 FYNNEI, per germline. CDR3 length equals 15 residues. The CDR3: CASSELGTGLYEQYF. CDR3 bases: TGTGCCAGCAGTGAATTGGGGACAGGCCTCTACGAGCAGTACTTC.

This clone was recorded once. The chain recombines TRBV5-1 with TRBJ1-1; D ambiguous. This CDR3 comprises 13 residues. The V gene's germline CDR1 is SGHRS and CDR2 YFSETQ. Trimming took off 4 bases at V and 2 bases at J, with 9 bases between the two ends. The DNA for the CDR3 is TGCGCCAGCAGCGAGGGAGAAAACACTGAAGCTTTCTTT. Protein sequence: CASSEGENTEAFF.

V usage is TRBV7-2 and J usage is TRBJ1-5; D perhaps matches TRBD1 (5 bases). This CDR3 is built from 17 residues. Germline assignment: CDR1 SGHTA and CDR2 FQGNSA. The V end was cut by 1 base, the J end by 0 bases, with 13 bases between. The CDR3 region is CASSLGKQVNSNQPQHF. DNA of the CDR3: TGTGCCAGCAGCTTAGGGAAACAGGTTAATAGCAATCAGCCCCAGCATTTT.

The rearrangement joins TRBV9 to TRBJ1-1, with TRBD1 matching 7 bases. The germline V gene has CDR1 SGDLS and CDR2 YYNGEE. Germline trimming cut 3 bases from V and 10 bases from J; bases unmatched to any gene: 12. The CDR3 runs 14 residues. The CDR3 coding sequence is TGTGCCAGCAGCGCCGAACAGGGGCTCTCGGGAGCTTTCTTT. Amino acid sequence: CASSAEQGLSGAFF.

This clone appeared a single time. This sample also contains other DNA sequences that code for the same CDR3. The chain links TRBV7-9 to TRBJ1-5; tentatively, D is TRBD1 (5 bases). The germline V gene has CDR1 SEHNR and CDR2 FQNEAQ (reference sequence). V lost 3 bases, J lost 7 bases, and 7 bases lay in between. The CDR3 is made up of 12 amino acids. The CDR3 sequence is CASSLEGQPQHF. CDR3 DNA sequence: TGTGCCAGCAGCTTGGAGGGGCAGCCCCAGCATTTT.

The J gene is TRBJ2-7, the V gene TRBV4-1, with D maybe TRBD2 (5 bases). Trimming left V 3 bases short and J 3 bases short, with 9 bases between. CDR3 length equals 13 residues. Germline-derived CDR1 and CDR2 are MGHRA and YSYEKL. The CDR3 spells CASSHLLDYEQYF. CDR3 in DNA: TGCGCCAGCAGCCACTTACTAGACTACGAGCAGTACTTC.

On this clone: The junction departs from the called germline gene at one end, perhaps through a read error. This chain links TRBV2 with TRBJ1-3; the D is unclear. The germline V gene encodes CDR1 SNHLY and CDR2 FYNNEI. This CDR3 has 14 residues. Here the CDR3 DNA reads TGTGCCAGCAGTGATGGAGAGGATGGAGACACCATATATTTT. This encodes CASSDGEDGDTIYF.

The chain combines TRBV7-2 with TRBJ1-1; TRBD1 matches 7 bases. The germline gives CDR1 SGHTA, CDR2 FQGNSA. The CDR3 is 18 residues long. V was clipped by 5 bases and J by 0 bases; unmatched bases: 15. DNA for the CDR3: TGTGCCAGCAGCCCATTCTGGGACAGACGCTACATGAACACTGAAGCTTTCTTT. This sequence encodes CASSPFWDRRYMNTEAFF.

The chain couples TRBV5-1 to TRBJ1-6; D perhaps matches TRBD1 (6 bases). Germline assignment: CDR1 SGHRS and CDR2 YFSETQ. There are 13 residues in the CDR3. Trimming took 0 bases from V and 10 from J, leaving 8 bases between them. Here the CDR3 reads CASSLEDSSPLHF. CDR3 sequence (DNA): TGCGCCAGCAGCTTGGAGGACAGCTCACCCCTCCACTTT.

This rearrangement joins TRBV27 to TRBJ2-7, with 7 bases matching TRBD1. From germline, CDR1 is MNHEY and CDR2 SMNVEV (reference sequence). The trim removed 5 bases at V and 6 bases at J, leaving 1 base unmatched. The CDR3 is 11 residues long. The CDR3 nucleotides are TGTGCCAGCAGTACAGGGGTCGAGCAGTACTTC. Translation: CASSTGVEQYF.

The chain uses TRBV5-6 and TRBJ1-2; D might be TRBD1 (5 bases). The CDR3 has 13 amino acids. CDR1 is SGHDT, CDR2 YYEEEE, per germline. With 2 bases removed from V and 6 bases from J, the gap between germline ends came to 11 bases. The CDR3 bases are TGTGCCAGCAGCTTTCGGGGAGGGGATGGCTACACCTTC. It codes for CASSFRGGDGYTF.

Points on this clone: This same CDR3 is encoded by further DNA sequences in the sample. The chain uses TRBV9 and TRBJ1-3, with no clear D. Germline loops: CDR1 SGDLS, CDR2 YYNGEE. The CDR3 runs 15 residues. V lost 2 bases and J 0 bases, leaving 9 bases between the germline ends. In DNA form, the CDR3 reads TGTGCCAGCAGCGTGGTCCCCGGCTCTGGAAACACCATATATTTT. This gives the protein CASSVVPGSGNTIYF.

The rearrangement links TRBV11-1 to TRBJ2-1, with D perhaps TRBD2 (5 bases). V was clipped by 0 bases and J by 0 bases, with 12 bases between them. There are 17 residues in the CDR3. The germline CDR1 and CDR2 sequences are SGHAT and FQDESV (reference sequence). CDR3 coding DNA: TGTGCCAGCAGCTTAGCGACCGGGATAAGCTCCTACAATGAGCAGTTCTTC. It translates to CASSLATGISSYNEQFF. The full variable domain, with the rest looked up from reference TRBV11-1 and TRBJ2-1, is EAEVAQSPRYKITEKSQAVAFWCDPISGHATLYWYRQILGQGPELLVQFQDESVVDDSQLPKDRFSAERLKGVDSTLKIQPAELGDSAMYLCASSLATGISSYNEQFFGPGTRLTVL.

The J gene is TRBJ2-3, the V gene TRBV5-4, with 10 bases lining up with TRBD1. The CDR3 is made up of 15 amino acids. V lost 2 bases to trimming and J lost 1 base; unmatched junction nucleotides: 1. From germline, CDR1 is SGHNT and CDR2 YYREEE (reference sequence). CDR3 loop: CASSFGTGGTDTQYF. The CDR3 nucleotides are TGTGCCAGCAGCTTTGGGACAGGGGGCACAGATACGCAGTATTTT. The variable domain in full, with the rest retrieved from reference TRBV5-4 and TRBJ2-3, is ETGVTQSPTHLIKTRGQQVTLRCSSQSGHNTVSWYQQALGQGPQFIFQYYREEENGRGNFPPRFSGLQFPNYSSELNVNALELDDSALYLCASSFGTGGTDTQYFGPGTRLTVL.

This sequence joins TRBV7-8 and TRBJ1-6; D is perhaps TRBD1 (6 bases). The germline V and J ends were trimmed by 3 bases and 5 bases, with 8 bases remaining between them. This CDR3 has 14 amino acids. Per the germline V gene, CDR1 is SGHVS and CDR2 is FQNEAQ. CDR3: CASSFQGHNSPLHF. DNA of the CDR3: TGTGCCAGCAGCTTTCAGGGGCATAATTCACCCCTCCACTTT.

The gene calls are TRBV7-6 and TRBJ1-2, with D possibly matching TRBD1 (6 bases). The CDR3 consists of 17 residues. Germline loops: CDR1 SGHVS, CDR2 FNYEAQ. V lost 6 bases, J lost 0 bases, and 20 bases lay in between. CDR3 sequence: CASRARDNEDPNYGYTF. CDR3 DNA sequence: TGTGCCAGCAGAGCTCGGGACAACGAGGACCCTAACTATGGCTACACCTTC.

The count of this clone is one. Other DNA sequences within the sample encode an identical CDR3. V usage is TRBV5-1 and J usage is TRBJ1-4; D is perhaps TRBD1 (6 bases). V lost 2 bases to trimming and J lost 3 bases, with 11 bases between them. The CDR3 has 15 residues. Germline lookup yields CDR1 SGHRS and CDR2 YFSETQ. The CDR3 spells CASSFRGLANEKLFF. Written as DNA, the CDR3 is TGCGCCAGCAGCTTCAGGGGATTGGCTAATGAAAAACTGTTTTTT.

The chain recombines TRBV10-3 with TRBJ1-5, with unresolved D. The V gene lost 6 bases and the J gene lost 3 bases, with 6 bases spanning the gap. CDR1 ENHRY and CDR2 SYGVKD come from the germline V gene. The CDR3 contains 12 residues. CDR3 sequence reads: CAISGYNQPQHF. CDR3 bases: TGTGCCATCAGCGGGTACAATCAGCCCCAGCATTTT.

CDR3 sequence: CASSSLAGGSTGELFF. CDR3 DNA: TGTGCCAGCTCATCCTTGGCGGGGGGAAGCACCGGGGAGCTGTTTTTT. The rearrangement joins TRBV18 to TRBJ2-2; TRBD2 matches at 8 bases. Unmatched junction bases numbered 9, after V lost 5 bases and J lost 4 bases. The germline CDR1 and CDR2 sequences are KGHSH and LQKENI. The CDR3 contains 16 residues.

The V call is TRBV9, the J call TRBJ2-1; TRBD2 aligns across 9 bases. This CDR3 has 19 residues. Germline V CDR1 and CDR2: SGDLS, YYNGEE. The J segment lost 1 base and the V segment lost 0 bases, leaving 11 bases of the junction unmatched. The CDR3 sequence is CASSVATSGGLTSYNEQFF. In DNA form, the CDR3 reads TGTGCCAGCAGCGTAGCTACCAGCGGGGGGCTAACATCCTACAATGAGCAGTTCTTC.

The J gene is TRBJ2-1, the V gene TRBV7-6; TRBD2 might be the D (5 bases). Germline loops: CDR1 SGHVS, CDR2 FNYEAQ. V was pared by 2 bases and J by 3 bases, with 17 bases between. CDR3 length: 17 amino acids. The CDR3 coding sequence is TGTGCCAGCAGCTTAAAGGGCGTGAGGGAGTACTACAATGAGCAGTTCTTC. This gives the protein CASSLKGVREYYNEQFF.

This clone was counted only a few times. The chain is built from TRBV6-5 and TRBJ1-6; tentatively, D is TRBD1 (5 bases). The CDR3 length is 16 residues. With 0 bases removed from V and 8 bases from J, the gap between germline ends came to 14 bases. Per germline, CDR1 MNHEY and CDR2 SVGAGI. The CDR3 loop reads CASSYSGQGRDSPLHF. Written as DNA, the CDR3 is TGTGCCAGCAGTTACTCAGGGCAGGGCCGGGATTCACCCCTCCACTTT.

The CDR3 DNA reads as TGTGCCAGCTCACCAGACTTCTCTGCTAACTATGGCTACACCTTC. Translation: CASSPDFSANYGYTF. The chain recombines TRBV18 with TRBJ1-2; D unclear. V shed 2 bases and J shed 0 bases, with 10 bases lying between them. Germline V gives CDR1 KGHSH, CDR2 LQKENI. The CDR3 loop spans 15 amino acids.